Below, one T cell receptor beta chain is given with its context. Its antigen is unidentified. The sample belongs to a study of somatic mutations in cytotoxic T cells in rheumatoid arthritis. Overall study findings and caveats: Clonality measured in CD8+ T cells did not differ significantly between rheumatoid arthritis patients and age-matched healthy controls. An age-related increase in CD8+ clonality was seen in rheumatoid arthritis patients but not in healthy controls.

The CDR3 consists of 15 residues. Germline trimming cut 5 bases from V and 6 bases from J; bases unmatched to any gene: 5. Germline V gene sequence: CDR1 SGHTA, CDR2 FQGNSA. Sequencing used immunoSEQ multiplex PCR; TCRdb keeps in-frame clones, though not all of them. Among some 20,000 clones listed, roughly 84% were seen once. The sequence came from a woman aged 45-59 years in good health. The specimen sequenced was CD8+ T cells sorted from blood. This sequence joins TRBV7-2 and TRBJ2-3; 13 nucleotides align to TRBD2. This CDR3 is CASSAGLAGEDTQYF. As DNA, the CDR3 is TGTGCCAGCAGCGCAGGACTAGCGGGGGAGGATACGCAGTATTTT.